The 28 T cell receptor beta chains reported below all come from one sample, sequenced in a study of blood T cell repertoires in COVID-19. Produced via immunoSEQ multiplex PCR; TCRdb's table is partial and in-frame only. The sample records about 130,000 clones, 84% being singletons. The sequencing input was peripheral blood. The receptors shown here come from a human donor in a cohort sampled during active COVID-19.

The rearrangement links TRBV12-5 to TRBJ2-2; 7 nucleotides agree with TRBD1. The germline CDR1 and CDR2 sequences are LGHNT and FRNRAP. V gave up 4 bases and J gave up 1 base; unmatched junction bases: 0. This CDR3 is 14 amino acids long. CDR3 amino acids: CASGWTGNTGELFF. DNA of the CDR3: TGTGCTAGTGGTTGGACAGGGAACACCGGGGAGCTGTTTTTT.

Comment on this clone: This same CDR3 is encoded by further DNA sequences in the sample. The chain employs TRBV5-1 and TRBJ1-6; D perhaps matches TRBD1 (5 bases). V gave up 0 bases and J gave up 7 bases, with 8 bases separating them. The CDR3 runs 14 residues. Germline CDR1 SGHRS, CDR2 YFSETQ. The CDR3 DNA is TGCGCCAGCAGCTTGGGGCAGGGAAATTCACCCCTCCACTTT. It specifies CASSLGQGNSPLHF.

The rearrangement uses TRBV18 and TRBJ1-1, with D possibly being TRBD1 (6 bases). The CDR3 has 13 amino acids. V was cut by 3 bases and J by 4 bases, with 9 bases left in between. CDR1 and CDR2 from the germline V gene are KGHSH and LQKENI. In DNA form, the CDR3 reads TGTGCCAGCTCACCGAAACAGGGCACTGAAGCTTTCTTT. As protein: CASSPKQGTEAFF.

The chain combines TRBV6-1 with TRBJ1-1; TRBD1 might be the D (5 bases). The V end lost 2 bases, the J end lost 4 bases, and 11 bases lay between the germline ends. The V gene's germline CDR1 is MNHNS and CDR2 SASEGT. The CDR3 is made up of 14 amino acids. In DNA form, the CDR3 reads TGTGCCAGCAGTGAACAGGGACTGATCACTGAAGCTTTCTTT. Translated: CASSEQGLITEAFF.

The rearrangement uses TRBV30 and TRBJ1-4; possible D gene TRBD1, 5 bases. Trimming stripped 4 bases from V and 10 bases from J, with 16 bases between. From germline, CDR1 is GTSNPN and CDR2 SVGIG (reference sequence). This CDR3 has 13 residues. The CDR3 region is CAWTVGGTGKLFF. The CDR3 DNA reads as TGTGCCTGGACTGTCGGGGGAACTGGAAAACTGTTTTTT.

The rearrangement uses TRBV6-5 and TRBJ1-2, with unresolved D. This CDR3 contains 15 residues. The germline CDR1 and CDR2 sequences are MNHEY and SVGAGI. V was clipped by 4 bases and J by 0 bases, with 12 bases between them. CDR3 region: CASSSPGEANYGYTF. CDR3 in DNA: TGTGCCAGCAGTTCGCCGGGAGAGGCTAACTATGGCTACACCTTC.

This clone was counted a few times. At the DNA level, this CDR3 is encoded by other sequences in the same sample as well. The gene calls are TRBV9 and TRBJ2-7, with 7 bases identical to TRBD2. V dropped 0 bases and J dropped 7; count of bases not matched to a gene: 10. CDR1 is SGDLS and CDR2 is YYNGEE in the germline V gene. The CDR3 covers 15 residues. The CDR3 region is CASSVAATSEGEQYF. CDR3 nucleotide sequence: TGTGCCAGCAGCGTAGCCGCCACTAGCGAGGGGGAGCAGTACTTC.

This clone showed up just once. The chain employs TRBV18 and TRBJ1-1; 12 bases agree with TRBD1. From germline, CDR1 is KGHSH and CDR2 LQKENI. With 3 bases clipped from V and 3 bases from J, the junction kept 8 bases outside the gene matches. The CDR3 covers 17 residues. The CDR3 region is CASSPLPGQGADTEAFF. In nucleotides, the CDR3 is TGTGCCAGCTCACCCCTACCGGGACAGGGGGCTGACACTGAAGCTTTCTTT.

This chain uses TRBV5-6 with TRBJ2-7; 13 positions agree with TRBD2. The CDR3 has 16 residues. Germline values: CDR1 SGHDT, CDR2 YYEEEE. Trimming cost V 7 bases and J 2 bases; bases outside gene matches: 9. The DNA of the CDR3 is TGTGCCAGCCGTCGGGGACTAGCGGGGAAAACCTACGAGCAGTACTTC. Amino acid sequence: CASRRGLAGKTYEQYF.

The CDR3 here is CATQPGWGSTNYGYTF. Here the CDR3 DNA reads TGTGCCACTCAACCTGGGTGGGGCTCCACTAACTATGGCTACACCTTC. The chain carries TRBV19 and TRBJ1-2; a possible D gene is TRBD1 (5 bases). The V gene lost 10 bases and the J gene lost 0 bases, with 21 bases spanning the gap. The germline V gene encodes CDR1 LNHDA and CDR2 SQIVND (reference sequence). The CDR3 consists of 16 residues.

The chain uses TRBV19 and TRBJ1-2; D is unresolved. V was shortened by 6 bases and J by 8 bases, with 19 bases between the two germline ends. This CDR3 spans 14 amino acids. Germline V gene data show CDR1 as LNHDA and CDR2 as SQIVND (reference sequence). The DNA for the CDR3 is TGTGCCAGTAGATCCGGCGACAAAGTGTGGGGCTACACCTTC. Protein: CASRSGDKVWGYTF.

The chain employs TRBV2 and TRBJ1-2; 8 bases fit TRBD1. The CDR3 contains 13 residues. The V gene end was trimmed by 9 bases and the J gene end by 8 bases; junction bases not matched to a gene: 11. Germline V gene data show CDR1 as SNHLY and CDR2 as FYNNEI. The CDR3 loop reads CARSSDRGGGYTF. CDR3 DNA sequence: TGTGCCAGAAGCAGCGACAGGGGTGGCGGCTACACCTTC.

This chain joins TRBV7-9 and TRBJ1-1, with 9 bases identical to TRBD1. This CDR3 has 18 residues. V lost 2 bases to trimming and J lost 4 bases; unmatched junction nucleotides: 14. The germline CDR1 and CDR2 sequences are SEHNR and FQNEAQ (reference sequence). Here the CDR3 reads CASSLKGGTGKTITEAFF. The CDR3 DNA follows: TGTGCCAGCAGCTTAAAGGGGGGGACAGGGAAGACGATCACTGAAGCTTTCTTT.

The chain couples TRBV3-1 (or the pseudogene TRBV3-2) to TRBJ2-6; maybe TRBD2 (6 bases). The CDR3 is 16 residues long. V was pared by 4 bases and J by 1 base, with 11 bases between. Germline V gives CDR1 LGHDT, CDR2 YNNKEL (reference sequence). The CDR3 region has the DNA TGTGCCAGCAGCCTTGCGGGGTTATCTGGGGCCAACGTCCTGACTTTC. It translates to CASSLAGLSGANVLTF.

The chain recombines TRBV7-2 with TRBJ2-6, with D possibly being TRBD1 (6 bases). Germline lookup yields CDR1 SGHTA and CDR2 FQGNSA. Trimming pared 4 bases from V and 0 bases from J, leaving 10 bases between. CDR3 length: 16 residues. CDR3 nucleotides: TGTGCCAGCAGCTCGTACAGGGACTCTGGGGCCAACGTCCTGACTTTC. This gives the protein CASSSYRDSGANVLTF.

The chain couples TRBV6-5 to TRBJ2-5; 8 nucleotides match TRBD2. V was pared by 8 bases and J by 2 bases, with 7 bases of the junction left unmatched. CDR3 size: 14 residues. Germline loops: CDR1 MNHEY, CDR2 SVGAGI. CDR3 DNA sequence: TGTGCCAGCGAAATAGCGGGGTGGCAAGAGACCCAGTACTTC. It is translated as CASEIAGWQETQYF.

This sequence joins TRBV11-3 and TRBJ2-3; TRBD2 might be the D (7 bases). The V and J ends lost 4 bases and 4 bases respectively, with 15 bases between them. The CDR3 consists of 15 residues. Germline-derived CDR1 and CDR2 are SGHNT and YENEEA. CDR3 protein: CASSSGRGSPDTQYF. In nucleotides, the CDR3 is TGTGCCAGCAGCTCGGGGAGGGGGAGCCCAGATACGCAGTATTTT.

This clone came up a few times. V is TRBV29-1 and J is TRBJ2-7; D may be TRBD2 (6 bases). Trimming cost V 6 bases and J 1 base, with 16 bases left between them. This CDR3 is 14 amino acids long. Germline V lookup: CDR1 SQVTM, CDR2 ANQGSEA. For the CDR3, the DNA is TGCAGCGTGACCCGGGAGAGTATATCCTACGAGCAGTACTTC. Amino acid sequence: CSVTRESISYEQYF.

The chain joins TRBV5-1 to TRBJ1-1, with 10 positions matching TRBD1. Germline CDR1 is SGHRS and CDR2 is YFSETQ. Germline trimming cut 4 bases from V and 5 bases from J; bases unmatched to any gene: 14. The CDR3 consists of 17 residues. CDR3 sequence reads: CASSLTTADRGQTEAFF. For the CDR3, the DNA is TGCGCCAGCAGCCTAACAACAGCTGACAGGGGGCAAACTGAAGCTTTCTTT.

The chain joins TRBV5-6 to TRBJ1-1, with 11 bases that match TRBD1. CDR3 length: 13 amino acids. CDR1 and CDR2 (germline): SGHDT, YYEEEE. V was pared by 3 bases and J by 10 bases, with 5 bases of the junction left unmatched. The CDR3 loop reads CASSSDRGPGAFF. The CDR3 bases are TGTGCCAGCAGCTCGGACAGGGGGCCAGGAGCTTTCTTT.

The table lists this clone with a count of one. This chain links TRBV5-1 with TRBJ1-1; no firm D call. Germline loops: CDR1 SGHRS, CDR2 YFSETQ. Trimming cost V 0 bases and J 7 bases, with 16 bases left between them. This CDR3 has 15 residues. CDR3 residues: CASSLAGGVGFEAFF. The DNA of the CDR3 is TGCGCCAGCAGCTTGGCCGGTGGAGTCGGCTTTGAAGCTTTCTTT.

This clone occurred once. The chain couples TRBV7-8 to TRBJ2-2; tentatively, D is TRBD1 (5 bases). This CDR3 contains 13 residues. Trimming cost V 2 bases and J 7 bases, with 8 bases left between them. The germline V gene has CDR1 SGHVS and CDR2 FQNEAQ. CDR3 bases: TGTGCCAGCAGCTTAAGTCAGGGCGGGGAGCTGTTTTTT. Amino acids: CASSLSQGGELFF.

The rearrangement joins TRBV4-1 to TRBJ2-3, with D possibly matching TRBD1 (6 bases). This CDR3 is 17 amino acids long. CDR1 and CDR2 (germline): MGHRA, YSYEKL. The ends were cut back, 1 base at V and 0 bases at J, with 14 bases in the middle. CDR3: CASSQGVRQASTDTQYF. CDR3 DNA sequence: TGCGCCAGCAGCCAAGGGGTTCGACAGGCTAGCACAGATACGCAGTATTTT.

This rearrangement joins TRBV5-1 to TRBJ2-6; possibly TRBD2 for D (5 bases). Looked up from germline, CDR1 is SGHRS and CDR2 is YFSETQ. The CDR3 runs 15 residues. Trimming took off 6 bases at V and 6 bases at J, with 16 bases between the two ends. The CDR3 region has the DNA TGCGCCAGCACCGAGGGCAGTTCGGTGGCCAACGTCCTGACTTTC. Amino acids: CASTEGSSVANVLTF.

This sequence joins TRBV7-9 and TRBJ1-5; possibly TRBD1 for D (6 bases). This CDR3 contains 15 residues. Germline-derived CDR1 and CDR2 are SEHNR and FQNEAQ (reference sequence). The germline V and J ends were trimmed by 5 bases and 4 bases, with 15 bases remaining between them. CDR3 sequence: CASSTNRAPNQPQHF. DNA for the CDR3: TGTGCCAGCAGCACGAACAGGGCCCCTAATCAGCCCCAGCATTTT.

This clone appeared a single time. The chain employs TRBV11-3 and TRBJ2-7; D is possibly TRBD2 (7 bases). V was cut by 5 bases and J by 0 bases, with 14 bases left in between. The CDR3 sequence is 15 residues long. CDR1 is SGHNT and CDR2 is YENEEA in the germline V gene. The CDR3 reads CASSIQGGDSYEQYF. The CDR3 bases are TGTGCCAGCAGCATACAGGGAGGGGACTCCTACGAGCAGTACTTC.

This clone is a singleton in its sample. The CDR3 bases are TGCGCCAGCAGTGCGGGACTCGAAGAGACCCAGTACTTC. It yields the protein CASSAGLEETQYF. The rearrangement joins TRBV10-1 to TRBJ2-5; D perhaps matches TRBD2 (6 bases). Germline CDR1 is WNHNN and CDR2 is SYGVQD (reference sequence). Trimming cost V 4 bases and J 3 bases, with 9 bases left between them. The CDR3 consists of 13 residues.

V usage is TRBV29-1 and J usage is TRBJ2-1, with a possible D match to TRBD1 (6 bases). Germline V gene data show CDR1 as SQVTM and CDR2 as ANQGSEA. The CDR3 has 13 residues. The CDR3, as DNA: TGCAGTGAGAGTGGGGGCGGGTACAATGAGCAGTTCTTC. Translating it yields CSESGGGYNEQFF.